This T cell receptor beta chain was observed in a study of blood T cell repertoires in COVID-19. Turning to the study itself: The United States, Italy and Spain were the sources of the acute and convalescent COVID-19 samples. Nucleic acid was either cDNA or gDNA, and it came from T cells, B-cell-depleted T cells, or PBMCs.

In the authors' workflow: How many nucleated cells were present was estimated from reference gene primer amplification. Assay: immunoSEQ multiplex PCR; the TCRdb copy retains only in-frame clones and omits some. The D gene and trimming were derived from the DNA, and the V and J assignments and clone size from that table. The table has 70,000 to 95,000 clones, roughly 90% seen once. The CDR3 spans 18 residues. The germline V gene has CDR1 LGHDT and CDR2 YNNKEL (reference sequence). Trimming cost V 0 bases and J 5 bases; bases outside gene matches: 12. Sequencing used peripheral blood. J is TRBJ2-3 and V is TRBV3-1 (or the pseudogene TRBV3-2); 9 bases fit TRBD1. The sequence came from a human donor with active COVID-19. The donor label of this sample is uncertain. CDR3 sequence reads: CASSQDRAGTGMVDTQYF. The CDR3 DNA reads as TGTGCCAGCAGCCAAGATCGGGCCGGGACAGGGATGGTAGATACGCAGTATTTT.